Below are 6 T cell receptor beta chains sequenced from a single sample in a study of cytomegalovirus exposure and HLA in healthy donors (dated 2017 in TCRdb). The receptor library was made with the immunoSEQ multiplex PCR assay. TCRdb's version of the immuneACCESS table is confined to in-frame rearrangements and falls short of the full clone set. An unresolved V gene accounts for under half of the shortfall where checked; the remainder is of unknown origin. This sample comprises about 330,000 clones, just over 85% of them detected only once. Around 0.84% of the sample belongs to the ten largest clones. The sample was PBMCs. The receptors originated from a woman younger than 35 in good health and CMV-seronegative.

The CDR3 coding sequence is TGTGCCAGCAGATTAGGGGAGCCCTACGAGCAGTACTTC. Its protein product is CASRLGEPYEQYF. The chain combines TRBV27 with TRBJ2-7; possibly TRBD1 or TRBD2 for D (5 bases each). V was cut by 6 bases and J by 2 bases, with 11 bases left in between. There are 13 residues in the CDR3. Germline assignment: CDR1 MNHEY and CDR2 SMNVEV (reference sequence).

This sequence joins TRBV29-1 and TRBJ2-5; D may be TRBD2 (5 bases). The CDR3 loop spans 14 amino acids. CDR1 is SQVTM and CDR2 is ANQGSEA in the germline V gene. V was trimmed by 6 bases and J by 1 base, leaving 15 bases between them. CDR3 loop: CSVTTRRSQETQYF. CDR3 nucleotide sequence: TGCAGCGTGACTACCAGAAGGTCCCAAGAGACCCAGTACTTC.

This rearrangement joins TRBV6-5 to TRBJ1-2; 7 bases fit TRBD1. In germline, CDR1 is MNHEY, CDR2 SVGAGI. V trimming: 2 bases; J trimming: 5 bases; junction bases outside the gene matches: 8. The CDR3 consists of 15 residues. CDR3 nucleotides: TGTGCCAGCAGTTACAGTACAGGGGTTGCTTATGGCTACACCTTC. It yields the protein CASSYSTGVAYGYTF.

This clone was observed once. The V call is TRBV28, the J call TRBJ2-7; D not resolved. V gave up 7 bases and J gave up 4 bases, with 17 bases separating them. The CDR3 runs to 14 residues. Looked up from germline, CDR1 is MDHEN and CDR2 is SYDVKM. The DNA of the CDR3 is TGTGCCAGCACCGGCTGGCAGGAAAGGTACGAGCAGTACTTC. Amino acids: CASTGWQERYEQYF.

This clone was seen only a few times. The rearrangement uses TRBV7-8 and TRBJ2-7, with unresolved D. CDR3 length equals 11 residues. The germline V and J ends were trimmed by 7 bases and 2 bases, with 6 bases remaining between them. The V gene's germline CDR1 is SGHVS and CDR2 FQNEAQ. The CDR3 DNA sequence: TGTGCCAGCAAAGCGACCTACGAGCAGTACTTC. It yields the protein CASKATYEQYF.

As DNA, the CDR3 is TGTGCCAGCAGCGTTGCCAGCGGGCCCTACAATGAGCAGTTCTTC. It translates to CASSVASGPYNEQFF. This sequence joins TRBV9 and TRBJ2-1, with D possibly TRBD2 on 6 matching bases. Germline V gene data show CDR1 as SGDLS and CDR2 as YYNGEE. Trimming removed 2 bases from V and 2 bases from J, with 11 bases in between. The CDR3 loop spans 15 amino acids. The complete variable domain, with remaining parts taken from reference TRBV9 and TRBJ2-1, reads DSGVTQTPKHLITATGQRVTLRCSPRSGDLSVYWYQQSLDQGLQFLIQYYNGEERAKGNILERFSAQQFPDLHSELNLSSLELGDSALYFCASSVASGPYNEQFFGPGTRLTVL.